This TCR beta chain was obtained from a study of spatial heterogeneity in lung cancer. Background on the study: Around 68 TRACERx patients with early, untreated non-small cell lung cancer donated samples.

TCRdb reprocessed the 5' RACE reads with MiXCR, giving one entry per CDR3 protein. The table records 50,000 to 60,000 distinct CDR3 sequences, 7.4% of them present only once. In regard to this clonotype: This may be a read error, as it is one base from a much larger clone.

Germline CDR1 and CDR2: SGHRS and YFSETQ. The CDR3 runs 16 residues. V shed 6 bases and J shed 1 base, with 19 bases lying between them. Time point indicated: blood at routine non-recurrence follow-up after resection. Whole RNA came from tumor, nontumor lung or frozen PBMC and was sequenced without being sorted. The input for sequencing was PBMCs, taken at follow-up. This chain joins TRBV5-1 and TRBJ1-1; no firm D call. The sequence derives from a female donor with early-stage non-small cell lung cancer. CDR3 sequence (DNA): TGCGCCAGCACCCTGGAGGGAAGGTTCCGGAACACTGAAGCTTTCTTT. It specifies CASTLEGRFRNTEAFF.